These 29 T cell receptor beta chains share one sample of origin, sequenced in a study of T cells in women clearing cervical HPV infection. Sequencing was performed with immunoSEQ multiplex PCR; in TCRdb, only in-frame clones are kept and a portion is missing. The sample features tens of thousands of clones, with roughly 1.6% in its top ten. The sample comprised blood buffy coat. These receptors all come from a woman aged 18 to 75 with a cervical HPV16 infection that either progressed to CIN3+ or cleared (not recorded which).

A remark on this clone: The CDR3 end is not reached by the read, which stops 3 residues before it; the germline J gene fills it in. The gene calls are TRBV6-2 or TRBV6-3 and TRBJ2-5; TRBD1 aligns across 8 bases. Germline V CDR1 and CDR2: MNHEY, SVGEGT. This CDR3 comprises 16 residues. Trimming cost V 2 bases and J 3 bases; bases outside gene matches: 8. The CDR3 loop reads CASSYQAGGIKETQYF. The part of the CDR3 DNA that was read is TGTGCCAGCAGTTACCAGGCAGGGGGCATCAAAGAGACC.

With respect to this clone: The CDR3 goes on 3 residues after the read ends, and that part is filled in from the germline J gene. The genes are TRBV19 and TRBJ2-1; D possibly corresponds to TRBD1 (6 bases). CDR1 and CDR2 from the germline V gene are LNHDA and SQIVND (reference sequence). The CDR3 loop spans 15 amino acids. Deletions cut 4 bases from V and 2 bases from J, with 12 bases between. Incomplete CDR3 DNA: TGTGCCAGTAGTACGGACAGTTCACCCTACAATGAG. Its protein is CASSTDSSPYNE. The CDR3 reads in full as CASSTDSSPYNEQFF.

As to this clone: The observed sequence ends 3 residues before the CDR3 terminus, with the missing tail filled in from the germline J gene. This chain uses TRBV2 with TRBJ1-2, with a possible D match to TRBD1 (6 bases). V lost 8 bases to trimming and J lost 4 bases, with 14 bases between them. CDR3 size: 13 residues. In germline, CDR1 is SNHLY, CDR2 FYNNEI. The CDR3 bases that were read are TGTGCCAGCCGTCCAGGGGTCTTCTATGGC. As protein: CASRPGVFYG. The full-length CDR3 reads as CASRPGVFYGYTF.

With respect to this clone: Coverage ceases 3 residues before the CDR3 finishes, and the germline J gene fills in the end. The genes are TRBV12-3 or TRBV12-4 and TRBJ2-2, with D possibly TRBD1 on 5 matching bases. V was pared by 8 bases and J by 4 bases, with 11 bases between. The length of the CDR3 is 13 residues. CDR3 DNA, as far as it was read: TGTGCCAGCGGCCACCAGGGCACCGGGGAG. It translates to CASGHQGTGE. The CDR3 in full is CASGHQGTGELFF.

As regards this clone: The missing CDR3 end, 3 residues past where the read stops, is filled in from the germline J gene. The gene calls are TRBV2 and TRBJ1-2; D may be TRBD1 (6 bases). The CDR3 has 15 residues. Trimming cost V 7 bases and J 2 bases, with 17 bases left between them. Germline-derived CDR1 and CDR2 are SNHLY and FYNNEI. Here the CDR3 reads CASKPDRFINYGYTF. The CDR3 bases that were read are TGTGCCAGCAAGCCCGACAGGTTTATAAACTATGGC.

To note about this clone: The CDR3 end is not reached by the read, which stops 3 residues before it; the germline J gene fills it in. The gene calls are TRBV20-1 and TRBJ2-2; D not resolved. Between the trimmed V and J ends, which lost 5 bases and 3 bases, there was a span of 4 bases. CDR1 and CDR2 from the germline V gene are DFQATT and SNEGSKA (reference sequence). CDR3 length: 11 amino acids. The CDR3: CSARYTGELFF. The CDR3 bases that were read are TGCAGTGCTCGTTACACCGGGGAG.

CDR3 in amino acids: CASSSYQETQYF. Partial CDR3 DNA: TGTGCCAGCTCATCGTACCAAGAGACC. The gene calls are TRBV18 and TRBJ2-5; D remains unclear. The read ends 3 residues before the CDR3 terminus; that terminus is restored from the germline J gene. V lost 5 bases and J lost 0, with 4 bases in between. The V gene's germline CDR1 is KGHSH and CDR2 LQKENI. The CDR3 spans 12 residues.

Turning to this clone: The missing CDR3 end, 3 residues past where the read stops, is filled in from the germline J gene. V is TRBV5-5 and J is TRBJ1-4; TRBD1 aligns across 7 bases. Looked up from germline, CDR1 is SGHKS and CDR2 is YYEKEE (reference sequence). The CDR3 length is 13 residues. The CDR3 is CASSPGTEDPLFF. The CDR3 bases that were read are TGTGCCAGCAGCCCCGGGACAGAGGATCCA.

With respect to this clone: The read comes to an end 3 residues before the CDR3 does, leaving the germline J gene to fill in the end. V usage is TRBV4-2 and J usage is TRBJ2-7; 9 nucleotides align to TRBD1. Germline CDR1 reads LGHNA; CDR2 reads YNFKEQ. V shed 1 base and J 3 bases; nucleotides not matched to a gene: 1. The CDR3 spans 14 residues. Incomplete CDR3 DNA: TGTGCCAGCAGCCAAGGACAGGGGGACTACGAG. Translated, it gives CASSQGQGDYE. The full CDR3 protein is CASSQGQGDYEQYF.

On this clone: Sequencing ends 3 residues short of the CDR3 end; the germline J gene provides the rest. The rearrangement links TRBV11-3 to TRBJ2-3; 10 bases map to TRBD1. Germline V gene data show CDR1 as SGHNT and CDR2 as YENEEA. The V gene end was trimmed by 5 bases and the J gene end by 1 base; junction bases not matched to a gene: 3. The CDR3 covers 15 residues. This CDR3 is CASSPDRGGTDTQYF. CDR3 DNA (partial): TGTGCCAGCAGCCCGGACAGGGGGGGCACAGATACG.

The CDR3 sequence: CSARVPQRGETQYF. The DNA read from the CDR3 is TGCAGTGCTAGGGTCCCACAGAGGGGAGAGACC. The genes are TRBV20-1 and TRBJ2-5; D may correspond to TRBD1 or TRBD2 (5 bases each). Read coverage stops 3 residues before the CDR3 terminus; the germline J gene supplies the remainder. V lost 3 bases, J lost 4 bases, and 15 bases lay in between. CDR3 length: 14 amino acids. Germline V CDR1 and CDR2: DFQATT, SNEGSKA (reference sequence).

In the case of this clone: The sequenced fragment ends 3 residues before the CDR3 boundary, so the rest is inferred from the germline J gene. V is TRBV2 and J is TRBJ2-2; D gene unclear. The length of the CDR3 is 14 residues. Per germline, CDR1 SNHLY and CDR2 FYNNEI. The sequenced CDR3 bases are TGTGCCGGTAGAGGTCAAACAACTAATGAAAAG. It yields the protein CAGRGQTTNEK. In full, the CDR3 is CAGRGQTTNEKLFF.

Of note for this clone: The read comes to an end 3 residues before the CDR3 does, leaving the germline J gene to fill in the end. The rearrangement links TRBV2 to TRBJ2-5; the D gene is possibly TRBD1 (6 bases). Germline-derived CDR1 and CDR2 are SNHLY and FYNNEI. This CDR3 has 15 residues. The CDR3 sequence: CASSLGAQGTDTQYF. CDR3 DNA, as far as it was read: TGTGCCAGCAGTTTGGGGGCGCAGGGGACCGATACC.

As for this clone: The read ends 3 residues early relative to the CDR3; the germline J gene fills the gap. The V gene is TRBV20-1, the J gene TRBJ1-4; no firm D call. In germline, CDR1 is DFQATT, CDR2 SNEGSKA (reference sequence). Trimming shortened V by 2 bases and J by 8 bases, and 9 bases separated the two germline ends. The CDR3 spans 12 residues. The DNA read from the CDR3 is TGCAGTGCTAGAATCGGGGTGGAAAAA. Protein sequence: CSARIGVEK. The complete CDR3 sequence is CSARIGVEKLFF.

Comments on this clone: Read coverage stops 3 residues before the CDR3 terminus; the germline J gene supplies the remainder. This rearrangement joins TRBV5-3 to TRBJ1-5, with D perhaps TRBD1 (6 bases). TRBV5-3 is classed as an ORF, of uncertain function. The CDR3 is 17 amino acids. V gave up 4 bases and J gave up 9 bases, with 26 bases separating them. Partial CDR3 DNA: TGTGCCAGAAGCATCCGGGCCTATAGGGGGGGACGGGGGCCC. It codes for CARSIRAYRGGRGP. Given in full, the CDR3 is CARSIRAYRGGRGPQHF.

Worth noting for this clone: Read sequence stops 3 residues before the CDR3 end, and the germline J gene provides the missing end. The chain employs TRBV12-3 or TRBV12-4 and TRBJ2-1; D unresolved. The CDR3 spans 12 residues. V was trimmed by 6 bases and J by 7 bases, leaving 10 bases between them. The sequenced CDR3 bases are TGTGCCAGCAGCCTAGACTCTAATGAG. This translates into CASSLDSNE. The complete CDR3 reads CASSLDSNEQFF.

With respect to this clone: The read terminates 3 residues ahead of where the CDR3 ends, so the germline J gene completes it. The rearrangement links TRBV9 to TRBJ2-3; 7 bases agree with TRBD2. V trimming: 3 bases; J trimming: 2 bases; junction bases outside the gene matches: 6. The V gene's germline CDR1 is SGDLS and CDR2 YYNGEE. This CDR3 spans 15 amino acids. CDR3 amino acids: CASSAAAGTTDTQYF. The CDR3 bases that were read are TGTGCCAGCAGCGCCGCAGCGGGGACCACAGATACG. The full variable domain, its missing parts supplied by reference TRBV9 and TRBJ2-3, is DSGVTQTPKHLITATGQRVTLRCSPRSGDLSVYWYQQSLDQGLQFLIQYYNGEERAKGNILERFSAQQFPDLHSELNLSSLELGDSALYFCASSAAAGTTDTQYFGPGTRLTVL.

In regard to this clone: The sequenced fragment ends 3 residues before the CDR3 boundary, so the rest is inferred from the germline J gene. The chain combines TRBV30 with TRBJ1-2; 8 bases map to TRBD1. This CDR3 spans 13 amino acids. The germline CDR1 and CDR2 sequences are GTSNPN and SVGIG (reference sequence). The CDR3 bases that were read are TGTGCCTGGAGTGCGACAGGGGCTCTAGGC. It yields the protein CAWSATGALG. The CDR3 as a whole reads CAWSATGALGYTF.

This chain's CDR3 is CASSLIRQTTNEQFF. Partial CDR3 DNA: TGCGCCAGCAGCTTGATCCGACAGACGACGAATGAG. The V gene is TRBV5-1, the J gene TRBJ2-1, with D perhaps matching TRBD1 (5 bases). Sequencing ends 3 residues short of the CDR3 end; the germline J gene provides the rest. The CDR3 consists of 15 residues. Between the trimmed V and J ends, which lost 1 base and 7 bases, there was a span of 15 bases. Germline V gene data show CDR1 as SGHRS and CDR2 as YFSETQ.

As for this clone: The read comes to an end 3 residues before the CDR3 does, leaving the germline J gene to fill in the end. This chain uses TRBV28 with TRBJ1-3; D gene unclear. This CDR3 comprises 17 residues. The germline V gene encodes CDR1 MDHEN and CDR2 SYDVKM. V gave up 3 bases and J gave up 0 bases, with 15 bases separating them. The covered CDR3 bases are TGTGCCAGCAGTTTTGTCCTCCTCTCTCGCTCTGGAAACACC. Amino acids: CASSFVLLSRSGNT. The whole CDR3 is CASSFVLLSRSGNTIYF.

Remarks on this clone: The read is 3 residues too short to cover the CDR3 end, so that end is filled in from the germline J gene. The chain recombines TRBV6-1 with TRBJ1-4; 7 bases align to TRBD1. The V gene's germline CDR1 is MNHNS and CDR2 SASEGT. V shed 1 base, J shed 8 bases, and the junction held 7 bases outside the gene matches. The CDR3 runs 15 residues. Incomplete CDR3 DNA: TGTGCCAGCAGTGAAGGGGCAGGGGGTCAAGAAAAA. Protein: CASSEGAGGQEK. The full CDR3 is CASSEGAGGQEKLFF.

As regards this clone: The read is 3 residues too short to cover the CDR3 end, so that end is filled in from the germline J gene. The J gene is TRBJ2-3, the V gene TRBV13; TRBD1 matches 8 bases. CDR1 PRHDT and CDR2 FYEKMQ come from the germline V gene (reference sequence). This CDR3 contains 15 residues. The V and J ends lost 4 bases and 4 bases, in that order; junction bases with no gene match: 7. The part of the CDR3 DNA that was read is TGTGCCAGCAGCTCCGACAGGGGAGTATCAGATACG. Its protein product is CASSSDRGVSDT. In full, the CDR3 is CASSSDRGVSDTQYF.

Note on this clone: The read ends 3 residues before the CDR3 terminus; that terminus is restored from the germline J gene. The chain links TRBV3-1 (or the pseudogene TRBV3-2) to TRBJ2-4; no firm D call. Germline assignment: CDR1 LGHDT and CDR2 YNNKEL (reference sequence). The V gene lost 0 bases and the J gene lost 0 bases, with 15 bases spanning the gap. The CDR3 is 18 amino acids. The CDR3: CASSQETRLVIAKNIQYF. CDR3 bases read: TGTGCCAGCAGCCAAGAAACACGGCTAGTCATAGCCAAAAACATT.

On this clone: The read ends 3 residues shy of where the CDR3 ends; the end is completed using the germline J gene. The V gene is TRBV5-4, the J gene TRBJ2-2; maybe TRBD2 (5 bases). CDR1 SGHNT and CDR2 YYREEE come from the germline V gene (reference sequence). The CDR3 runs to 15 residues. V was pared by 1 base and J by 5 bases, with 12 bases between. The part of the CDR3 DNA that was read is TGTGCCAGCAGCTTGTTGGGCTCGGGGACCGGGGAG. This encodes CASSLLGSGTGE. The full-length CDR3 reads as CASSLLGSGTGELFF.

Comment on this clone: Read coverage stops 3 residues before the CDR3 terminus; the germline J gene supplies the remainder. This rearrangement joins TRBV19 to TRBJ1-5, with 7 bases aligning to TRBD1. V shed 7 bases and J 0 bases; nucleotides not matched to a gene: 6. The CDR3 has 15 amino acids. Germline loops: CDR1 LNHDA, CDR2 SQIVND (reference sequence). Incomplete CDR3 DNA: TGTGCCAGTACCGTCGGGACAGTTAGCAATCAGCCC. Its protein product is CASTVGTVSNQP. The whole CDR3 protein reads CASTVGTVSNQPQHF.

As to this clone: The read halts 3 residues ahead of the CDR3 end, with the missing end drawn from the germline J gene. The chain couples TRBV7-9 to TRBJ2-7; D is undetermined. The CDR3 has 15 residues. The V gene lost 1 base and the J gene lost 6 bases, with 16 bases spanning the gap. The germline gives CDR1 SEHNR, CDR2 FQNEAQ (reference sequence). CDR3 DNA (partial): TGTGCCAGCAGCTTAGAGGTCCGAACGATTGGCGAG. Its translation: CASSLEVRTIGE. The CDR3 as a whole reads CASSLEVRTIGEQYF.

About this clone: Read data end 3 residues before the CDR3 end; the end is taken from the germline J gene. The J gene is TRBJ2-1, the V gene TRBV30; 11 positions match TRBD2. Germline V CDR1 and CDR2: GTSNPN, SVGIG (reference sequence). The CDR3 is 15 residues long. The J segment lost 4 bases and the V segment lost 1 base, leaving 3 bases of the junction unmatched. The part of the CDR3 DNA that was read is TGTGCCTGGAGTGCAGGGACTAGCGGTTACAATGAG. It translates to CAWSAGTSGYNE. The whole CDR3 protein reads CAWSAGTSGYNEQFF.

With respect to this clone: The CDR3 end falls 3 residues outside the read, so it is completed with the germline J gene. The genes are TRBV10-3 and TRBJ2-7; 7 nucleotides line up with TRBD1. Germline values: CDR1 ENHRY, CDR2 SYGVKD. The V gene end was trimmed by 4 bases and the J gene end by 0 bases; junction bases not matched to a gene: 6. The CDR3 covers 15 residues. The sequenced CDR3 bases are TGTGCCATCAGTGGGCCGACAGGGCTCTCCTACGAG. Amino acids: CAISGPTGLSYE. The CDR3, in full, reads CAISGPTGLSYEQYF.

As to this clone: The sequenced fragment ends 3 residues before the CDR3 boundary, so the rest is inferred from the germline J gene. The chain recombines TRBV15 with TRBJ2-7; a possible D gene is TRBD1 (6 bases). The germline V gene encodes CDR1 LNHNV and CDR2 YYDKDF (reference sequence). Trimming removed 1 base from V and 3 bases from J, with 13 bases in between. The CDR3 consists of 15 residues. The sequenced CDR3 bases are TGTGCCACCAGCAGAGGCGGACAGCCAATCTACGAG. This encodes CATSRGGQPIYE. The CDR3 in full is CATSRGGQPIYEQYF.